The 3 T cell receptor beta chains given below trace back to one sample, sequenced in a study of cytomegalovirus exposure and HLA in healthy donors. The PCR was carried out with 60 Vbeta primers and 13 Jbeta primers. Sequenced by immunoSEQ multiplex PCR; TCRdb stores in-frame clones only, minus some. The sample yields 200,000 or so clones, 82% seen once. Sequencing used PBMCs. Every receptor here comes from a woman in her thirties or forties in good health and CMV-seronegative.

This clone was seen a few times. The chain recombines TRBV2 with TRBJ1-4; the D gene is possibly TRBD1 (5 bases). Trimming pared 6 bases from V and 4 bases from J, leaving 12 bases between. Germline loops: CDR1 SNHLY, CDR2 FYNNEI. The CDR3 runs to 14 residues. DNA of the CDR3: TGTGCCAGCAGGATCGACAGTCTTAATGAAAAACTGTTTTTT. It codes for CASRIDSLNEKLFF.

V usage is TRBV2 and J usage is TRBJ1-5; D not resolved. V was cut by 6 bases and J by 4 bases, with 10 bases left in between. The V gene's germline CDR1 is SNHLY and CDR2 FYNNEI. The CDR3 spans 13 residues. CDR3 sequence: CASRAMPNQPQHF. CDR3 nucleotides: TGTGCCAGCAGAGCCATGCCAAATCAGCCCCAGCATTTT.

The CDR3 DNA is TGTGCCAGCAGCCCCCCCGTCGCAACTAATGAAAAACTGTTTTTT. Translation gives CASSPPVATNEKLFF. The rearrangement uses TRBV28 and TRBJ1-4; D gene ambiguous. V lost 6 bases, J lost 0 bases, and 11 bases lay in between. In germline, CDR1 is MDHEN, CDR2 SYDVKM. This CDR3 spans 15 amino acids.